The text below deals with one T cell receptor (beta chain). For Graves' hyperthyroidism to be stable, ophthalmopathy could not progress within 18 months. This sample stems from a study of T cells in Graves' hyperthyroidism and ophthalmopathy. The CDR3 totals 13 residues. The germline V gene has CDR1 DFQATT and CDR2 SNEGSKA (reference sequence). J gave up 6 bases and V 5 bases, and 8 bases lay outside the gene matches. The investigators amplified TCR beta CDR3 regions from RNA transcripts. Initially, a first-round RT-PCR of the TCR CDR3 employed the HTBI primer set. One entry per CDR3 protein, called by TCRdb with MiXCR from the multiplex PCR reads. The table records more than 550,000 distinct CDR3 sequences, about 18% of them present only once.

The TCR sequence derives from a man aged 50 to 60 with Graves' hyperthyroidism. V and J are TRBV20-1 and TRBJ2-7; 9 positions match TRBD1. The material sequenced was blood. The CDR3 region is CSAQDYRGREQYF. CDR3 DNA sequence: TGCAGTGCTCAAGATTACAGGGGGCGCGAGCAGTACTTC.